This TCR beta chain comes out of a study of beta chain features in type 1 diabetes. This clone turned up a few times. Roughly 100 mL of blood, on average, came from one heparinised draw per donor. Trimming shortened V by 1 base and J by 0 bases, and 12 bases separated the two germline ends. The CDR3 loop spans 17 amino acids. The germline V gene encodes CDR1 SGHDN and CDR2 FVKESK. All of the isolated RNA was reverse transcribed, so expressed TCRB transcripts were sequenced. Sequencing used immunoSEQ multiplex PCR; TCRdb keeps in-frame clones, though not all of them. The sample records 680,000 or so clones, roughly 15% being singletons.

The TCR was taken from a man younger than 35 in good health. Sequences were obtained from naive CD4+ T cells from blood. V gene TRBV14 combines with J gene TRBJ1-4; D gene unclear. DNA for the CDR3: TGTGCCAGCAGCCAAGTTTTAATCAAGTCAACTAATGAAAAACTGTTTTTT. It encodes CASSQVLIKSTNEKLFF. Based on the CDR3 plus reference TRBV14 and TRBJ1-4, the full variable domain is EAGVTQFPSHSVIEKGQTVTLRCDPISGHDNLYWYRRVMGKEIKFLLHFVKESKQDESGMPNNRFLAERTGGTYSTLKVQPAELEDSGVYFCASSQVLIKSTNEKLFFGSGTQLSVL.